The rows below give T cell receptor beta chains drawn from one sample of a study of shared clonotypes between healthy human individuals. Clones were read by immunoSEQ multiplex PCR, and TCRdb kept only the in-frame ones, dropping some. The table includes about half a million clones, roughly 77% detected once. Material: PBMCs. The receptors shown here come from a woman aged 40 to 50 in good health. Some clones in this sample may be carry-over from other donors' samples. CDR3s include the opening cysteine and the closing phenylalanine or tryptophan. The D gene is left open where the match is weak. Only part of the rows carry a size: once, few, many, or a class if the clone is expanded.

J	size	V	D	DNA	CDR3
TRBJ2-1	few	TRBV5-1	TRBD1	TGCGCCAGCGACCGGACAGGTAACTACAATGAGCAGTTCTTC	CASDRTGNYNEQFF
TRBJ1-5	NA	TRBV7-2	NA	TGTGCCAGCAGCTTAGTGGGGGAGCCCCAGCATTTT	CASSLVGEPQHF
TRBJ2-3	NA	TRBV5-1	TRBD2	TGCGCCAGCAGCTTGACTAGCGGGACCGTGGCAGATACGCAGTATTTT	CASSLTSGTVADTQYF
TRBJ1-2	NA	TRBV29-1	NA	TGCAGCGTTGAAGATTTTAGGTCTAACTATGGCTACACCTTC	CSVEDFRSNYGYTF
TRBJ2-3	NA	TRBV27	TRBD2	TGTGCCAGCAGTTTATTCGGGAGGGCCGTAGATACGCAGTATTTT	CASSLFGRAVDTQYF
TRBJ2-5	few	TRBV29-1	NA	TGCAGCGTCCTCCCCCCGACAGTGGCCGAGACCCAGTACTTC	CSVLPPTVAETQYF
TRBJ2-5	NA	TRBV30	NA	TGTGCCTGGAGTGTACGGGGGGCTACGGAGACCCAGTACTTC	CAWSVRGATETQYF
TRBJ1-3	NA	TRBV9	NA	TGTGCCAGCAGCGGGGGACCTGGCGACACCATATATTTT	CASSGGPGDTIYF
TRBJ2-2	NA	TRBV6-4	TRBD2	TGTGCCAGCAGTGACAGGTTGCGGGAGTACACCGGGGAGCTGTTTTTT	CASSDRLREYTGELFF
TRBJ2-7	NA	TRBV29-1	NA	TGCAGCGTTGAATCGACGGGGGACGAGCAGTACTTC	CSVESTGDEQYF
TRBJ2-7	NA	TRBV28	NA	TGTGCCAGCACCCCGGACAGAACTTCCTACGAGCAGTACTTC	CASTPDRTSYEQYF
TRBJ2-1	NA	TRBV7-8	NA	TGTGCCAGCAGCATCGACAGTTACAATGAGCAGTTCTTC	CASSIDSYNEQFF
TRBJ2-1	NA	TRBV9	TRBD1	TGTGCCAGCAGCGTACAAGGGACAGGGGGCGATGAGCAGTTCTTC	CASSVQGTGGDEQFF
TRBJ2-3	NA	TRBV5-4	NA	TGTGCCAGCAGCGCCCGATTCACAGATACGCAGTATTTT	CASSARFTDTQYF
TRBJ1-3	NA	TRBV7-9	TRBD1	TGTGCCAGCAGAGCACAGGGGGCGGGAAACACCATATATTTT	CASRAQGAGNTIYF
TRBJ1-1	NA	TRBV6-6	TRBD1	TGTGCCAGCAGTTTAAGACAGGGGACTTATACTGAAGCTTTCTTT	CASSLRQGTYTEAFF
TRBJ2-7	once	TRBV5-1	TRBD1	TGCGCCAGCAGCTTGTGGGACAGGGGCGAGCAGTACTTC	CASSLWDRGEQYF
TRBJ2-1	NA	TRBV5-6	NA	TGTGCCAGCAGCTCGGGATCCTTCCCCAATGAGCAGTTCTTC	CASSSGSFPNEQFF
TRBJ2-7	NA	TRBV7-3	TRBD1	TGTGCCAGCAGCCCAGGACAGGGCACCTACGAGCAGTACTTC	CASSPGQGTYEQYF
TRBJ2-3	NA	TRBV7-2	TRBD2	TGTGCCAGCAGCTTAAATAGCGGGAGGACCACAGATACGCAGTATTTT	CASSLNSGRTTDTQYF
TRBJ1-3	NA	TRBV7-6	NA	TGTGCCAGCAGCCCTCGATTCGGCAGGGGAGGAAACACCATATATTTT	CASSPRFGRGGNTIYF
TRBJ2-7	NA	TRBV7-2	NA	TGTGCCAGCAGCCGAACCGGGTTCTACGAGCAGTACTTC	CASSRTGFYEQYF
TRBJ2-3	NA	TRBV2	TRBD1	TGTGCCAGCAACAGGGGGCCAGATACGCAGTATTTT	CASNRGPDTQYF
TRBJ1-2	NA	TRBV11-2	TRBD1	TGTGCCAGCAGCCGTGGACAGGGGCTCTTCCACACCTTC	CASSRGQGLFHTF
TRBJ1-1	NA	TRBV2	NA	TGTGCCAGCAAATACGGGGTCCCTCCCACTGAAGCTTTCTTT	CASKYGVPPTEAFF
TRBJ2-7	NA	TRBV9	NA	TGTGCCAGCAGCGCTTCAGGGTACTCCTACGAGCAGTACTTC	CASSASGYSYEQYF
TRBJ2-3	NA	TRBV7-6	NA	TGTGCCAGCAGCTTCCCTACGGCTGGTGATACGCAGTATTTT	CASSFPTAGDTQYF
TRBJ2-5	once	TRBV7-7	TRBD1	TGTGCCAGCAGCCCCGGGACAGGGGGCGGAGAGACCCAGTACTTC	CASSPGTGGGETQYF
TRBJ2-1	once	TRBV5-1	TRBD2	TGCGCCAGCAGCTTGGTAGGCGGGGGGAATGAGCAGTTCTTC	CASSLVGGGNEQFF
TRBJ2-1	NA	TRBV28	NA	TGTGCCAGCAGTTTATCGCGCCTCGACGGCTACAATGAGCAGTTCTTC	CASSLSRLDGYNEQFF
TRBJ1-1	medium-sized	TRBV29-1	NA	TGCAGCGTTAACGAACAGGGAGTCGGCGAAGCTTTCTTT	CSVNEQGVGEAFF
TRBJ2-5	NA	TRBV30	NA	TGTGCCTGGAGTAGACAGGTTTGGGAGGAGACCCAGTACTTC	CAWSRQVWEETQYF
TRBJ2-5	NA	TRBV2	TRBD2	TGTGCCAGCAGTGAAGCCAGCGGGAGAGAAGAGACCCAGTACTTC	CASSEASGREETQYF
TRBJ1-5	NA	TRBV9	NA	TGTGCCAGCAGCGTAGGGGATTTGGGTCAGCCCCAGCATTTT	CASSVGDLGQPQHF
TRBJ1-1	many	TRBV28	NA	TGTGCCAGCAGTTCCGCGGCTGAAGCTTTCTTT	CASSSAAEAFF
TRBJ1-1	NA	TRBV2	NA	TGTGCCAGCAGTGTTCGGGGGGTTGCCTACACTGAAGCTTTCTTT	CASSVRGVAYTEAFF
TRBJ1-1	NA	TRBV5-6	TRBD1	TGTGCCAGCAGCTTTGTGGACAGGGGTAGGAACACTGAAGCTTTCTTT	CASSFVDRGRNTEAFF
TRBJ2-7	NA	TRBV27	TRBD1	TGTGCCAGCAGCACGAGGGGGCCCACCTACGAGCAGTACTTC	CASSTRGPTYEQYF
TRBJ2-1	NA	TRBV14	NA	TGTGCCAGCAGCCAAGTCTTTGCGAATGAGCAGTTCTTC	CASSQVFANEQFF
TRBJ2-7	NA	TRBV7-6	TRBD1	TGTGCCAGCAGCTTAGCAGGGGGCCCCACCTACGAGCAGTACTTC	CASSLAGGPTYEQYF
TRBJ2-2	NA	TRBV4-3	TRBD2	TGCGCCAGCAGCCAACATCTAGCGGGGACCGGGGAGCTGTTTTTT	CASSQHLAGTGELFF
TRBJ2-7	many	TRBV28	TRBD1	TGTGCCAGCAGCCCCATGGGACAGGGGGCCCACGAGCAGTACTTC	CASSPMGQGAHEQYF
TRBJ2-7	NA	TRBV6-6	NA	TGTGCCAGCAGCCCCAACTACGAGCAGTACTTC	CASSPNYEQYF
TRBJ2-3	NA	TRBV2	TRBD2	TGTGCCAGCAACCGCCTGACTAGCGGGAGTACAGATACGCAGTATTTT	CASNRLTSGSTDTQYF
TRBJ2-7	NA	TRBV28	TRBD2	TGTGCCATCGGACTAGCGGGGGCCTACGAGCAGTACTTC	CAIGLAGAYEQYF
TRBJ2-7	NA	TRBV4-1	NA	TGCGCCAGCAGCCAAGGTTTAGAGATCTACGAGCAGTACTTC	CASSQGLEIYEQYF
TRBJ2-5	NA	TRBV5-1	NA	TGCGCCAGCAGCAACCTCCAAGAGACCCAGTACTTC	CASSNLQETQYF
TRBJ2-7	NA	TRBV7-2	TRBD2	TGTGCCAGCAGCTTAGTCGGGGGCACTAGCGGATACGAGCAGTACTTC	CASSLVGGTSGYEQYF
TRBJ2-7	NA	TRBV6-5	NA	TGTGCCTGTCAGCAGGGATTCTCCTACGAGCAGTACTTC	CACQQGFSYEQYF
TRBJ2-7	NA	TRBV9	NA	TGTGCCAGCAGCGTAGGGAGCAGCACCTACGAGCAGTACTTC	CASSVGSSTYEQYF